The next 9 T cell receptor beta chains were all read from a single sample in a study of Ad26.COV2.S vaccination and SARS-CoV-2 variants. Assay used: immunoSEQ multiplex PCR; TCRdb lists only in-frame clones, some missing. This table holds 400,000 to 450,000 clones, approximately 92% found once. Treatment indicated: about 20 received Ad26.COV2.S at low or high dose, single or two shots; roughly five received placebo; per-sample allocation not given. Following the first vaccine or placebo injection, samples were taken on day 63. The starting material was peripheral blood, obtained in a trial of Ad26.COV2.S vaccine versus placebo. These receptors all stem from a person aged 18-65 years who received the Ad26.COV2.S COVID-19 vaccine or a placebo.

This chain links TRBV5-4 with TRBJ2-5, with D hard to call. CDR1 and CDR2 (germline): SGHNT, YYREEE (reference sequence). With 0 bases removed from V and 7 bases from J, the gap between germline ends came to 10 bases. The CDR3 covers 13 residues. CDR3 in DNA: TGTGCCAGCAGCTTGGTTGTCTCGGGGACCCAGTACTTC. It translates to CASSLVVSGTQYF.

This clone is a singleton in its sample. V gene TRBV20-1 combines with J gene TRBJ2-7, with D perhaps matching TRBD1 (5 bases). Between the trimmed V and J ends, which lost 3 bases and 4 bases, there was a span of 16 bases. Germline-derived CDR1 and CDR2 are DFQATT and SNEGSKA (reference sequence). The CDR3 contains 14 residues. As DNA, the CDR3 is TGCAGTGCTAGTCCCCCAGGGCGGAAATACGAGCAGTACTTC. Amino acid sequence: CSASPPGRKYEQYF.

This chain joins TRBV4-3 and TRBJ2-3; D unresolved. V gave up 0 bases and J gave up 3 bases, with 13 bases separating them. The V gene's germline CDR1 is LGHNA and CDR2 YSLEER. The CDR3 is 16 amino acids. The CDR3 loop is CASSQDIGPQTDTQYF. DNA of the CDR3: TGCGCCAGCAGCCAAGATATAGGGCCTCAGACAGATACGCAGTATTTT.

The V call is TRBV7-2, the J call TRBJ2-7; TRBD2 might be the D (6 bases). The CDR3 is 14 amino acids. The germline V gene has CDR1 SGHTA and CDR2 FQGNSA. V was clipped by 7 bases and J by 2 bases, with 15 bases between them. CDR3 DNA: TGTGCCAGCAAGGAGGGACTCAGTACCTACGAGCAGTACTTC. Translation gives CASKEGLSTYEQYF.

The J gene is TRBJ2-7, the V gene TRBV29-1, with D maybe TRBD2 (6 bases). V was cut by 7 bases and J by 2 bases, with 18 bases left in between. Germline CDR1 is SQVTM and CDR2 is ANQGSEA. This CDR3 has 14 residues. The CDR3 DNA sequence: TGCAGCGCCCAACGCCCTGGGGGGACCTACGAGCAGTACTTC. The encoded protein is CSAQRPGGTYEQYF.

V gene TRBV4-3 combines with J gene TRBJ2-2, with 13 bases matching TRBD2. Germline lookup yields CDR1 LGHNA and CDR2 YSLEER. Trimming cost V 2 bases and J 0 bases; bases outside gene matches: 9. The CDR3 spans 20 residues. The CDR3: CASSQRFGLAGDANTGELFF. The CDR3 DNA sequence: TGCGCCAGCAGCCAACGATTCGGACTAGCGGGAGACGCGAACACCGGGGAGCTGTTTTTT.

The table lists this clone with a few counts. The chain's CDR3 is CASSDRDRASDTQYF. The CDR3, as DNA: TGTGCCAGCAGTGACCGGGACAGGGCCTCAGATACGCAGTATTTT. V gene TRBV6-4 combines with J gene TRBJ2-3; 9 nucleotides agree with TRBD1. Germline CDR1 is MRHNA and CDR2 is SNTAGT. V lost 2 bases to trimming and J lost 4 bases; unmatched junction nucleotides: 4. The CDR3 sequence is 15 residues long.

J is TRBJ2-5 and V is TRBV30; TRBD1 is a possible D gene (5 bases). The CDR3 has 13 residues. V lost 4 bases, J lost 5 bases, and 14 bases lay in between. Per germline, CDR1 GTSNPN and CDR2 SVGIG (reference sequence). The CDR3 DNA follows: TGTGCCTGGAATTTGGGGTCAGGGGAGACCCAGTACTTC. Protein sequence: CAWNLGSGETQYF.

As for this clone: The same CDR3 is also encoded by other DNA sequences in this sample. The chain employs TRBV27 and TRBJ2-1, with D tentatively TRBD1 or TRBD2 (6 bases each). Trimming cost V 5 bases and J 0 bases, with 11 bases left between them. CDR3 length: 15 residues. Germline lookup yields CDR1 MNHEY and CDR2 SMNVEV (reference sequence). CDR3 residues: CASSPGASSYNEQFF. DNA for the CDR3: TGTGCCAGCAGTCCGGGGGCCTCCTCCTACAATGAGCAGTTCTTC.